This T cell receptor (beta chain) stems from a study of blood T cell repertoires in COVID-19. Study in general: There were acute and convalescent COVID-19 samples, and they came from the United States, Italy and Spain. In each case, the material was cDNA or gDNA derived from T cells, B-cell-depleted T cells, or PBMCs.

The CDR3 is made up of 14 amino acids. Germline V CDR1 and CDR2: SGHRS, YFSETQ. J lost 8 bases, V lost 3 bases, and 1 base had no gene match. This table comes from immunoSEQ multiplex PCR, and its TCRdb copy is limited to in-frame clones, with some not included. The table includes about 360,000 clones, around 88% detected once. The receptor comes from an older woman with COVID-19, enrolled during active disease. The sequenced sample consisted of peripheral blood. The chain is built from TRBV5-1 and TRBJ1-6; 11 bases fit TRBD1. CDR3 nucleotides: TGCGCCAGCAGCTCGGGACAGGGGGATTCACCCCTCCACTTT. Residues: CASSSGQGDSPLHF.